In its sample, the clone carrying this T cell receptor (beta chain) was seen many times. No antigen is known for it. Trimming cost V 5 bases and J 4 bases, with 17 bases left between them. Germline CDR1 is SGHNT and CDR2 is YENEEA. The CDR3 runs 15 residues. Authors of the study amplified TCR beta CDR3 regions from RNA transcripts. Primed by the HTBI set, a first-round RT-PCR was run on the TCR CDR3. Via MiXCR, TCRdb re-called the multiplex PCR reads, giving one row per CDR3 protein. The table shows 620,000 or so distinct CDR3 sequences, with about 14% occurring only once. This sample is drawn from a study of T cells in Graves' hyperthyroidism and ophthalmopathy. Study background: Peripheral blood was collected at initial diagnosis, before any treatment. Points from the study as a whole: Ophthalmopathy stood apart from stable hyperthyroidism in a 13 V-J model.

The genes are TRBV11-3 and TRBJ2-5; the D gene could be TRBD1 or TRBD2 (5 bases each). This sequence was found in a woman aged 45-65 years with Graves' ophthalmopathy. Sequencing was carried out using blood. The CDR3 region has the DNA TGTGCCAGCAGCGAGGGACGGCTTAAGGGAGAGACCCAGTACTTC. This encodes CASSEGRLKGETQYF.